The subject of this entry is one T cell receptor beta chain. The antigen is unknown. These data originate in a study of shared clonotypes between healthy human individuals. In the study overall: Per donor, three plates held CD4 naive cells, three held CD4 memory, two held CD8 naive and one held CD8 memory.

The study, taken as a whole, reports: Few donors limited the genetic and exposure-history diversity represented.

The junction had 9 bases not matched to a gene; V was cut back by 5 bases and J by 0 bases. CDR3 length: 16 amino acids. Germline lookup yields CDR1 SGHNT and CDR2 YYREEE (reference sequence). Assay runs were performed at deep level. The assay was immunoSEQ multiplex PCR, and TCRdb's table has in-frame clones only and misses some. Of a few hundred thousand clones detected, about nine tenths appear once; the ten largest clones hold 15% to 20%. The sequence derives from a man younger than 35 in good health. Sequencing was done on a sample of memory CD8+ T cells sorted from blood. The subset denotes: CD45RO+ cells pooled with CCR7-negative TemRA cells. The chain links TRBV5-4 to TRBJ1-2; 8 bases agree with TRBD1. DNA for the CDR3: TGTGCCAGCAGTTTACAGGGGGGGGGAGCTAACTATGGCTACACCTTC. Translated, it gives CASSLQGGGANYGYTF.